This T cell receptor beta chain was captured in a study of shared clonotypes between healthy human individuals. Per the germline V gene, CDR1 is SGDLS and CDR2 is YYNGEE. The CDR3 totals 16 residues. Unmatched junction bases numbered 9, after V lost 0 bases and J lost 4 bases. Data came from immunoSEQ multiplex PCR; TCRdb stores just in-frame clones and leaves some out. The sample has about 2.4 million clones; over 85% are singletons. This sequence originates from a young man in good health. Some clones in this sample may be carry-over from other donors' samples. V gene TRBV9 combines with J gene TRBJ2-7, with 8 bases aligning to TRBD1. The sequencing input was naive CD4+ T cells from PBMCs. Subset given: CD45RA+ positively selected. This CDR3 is CASSVDGRGPEYEQYF. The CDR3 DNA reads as TGTGCCAGCAGCGTAGATGGCAGGGGGCCTGAATACGAGCAGTACTTC.